This T cell receptor beta chain was obtained from a study of shared T cell receptors in the human thymus. Only in-frame clones appear in the TCRdb table, and some are missing; sequencing was by immunoSEQ multiplex PCR. The sample gives roughly 500,000 clones, approximately 80% of which show up once; approximately 0.013% is in the top ten. The germline gives CDR1 SGHAT, CDR2 FQNNGV. The trim removed 5 bases at V and 0 bases at J, leaving 8 bases unmatched. The length of the CDR3 is 16 residues. These data are also associated with another study on human thymus T cells. As reported in that work: Corrective heart surgery yielded resections, and these provided the thymus tissue. Both thymic and peripheral blood repertoires showed apparently biased V and J usage. Related research reported highly overlapping thymic repertoires among unrelated individuals.

The sequencing sample was made of thymocytes. This chain connects TRBV11-2 to TRBJ1-1, with 8 bases lining up with TRBD1. The TCR comes from a boy under three years old with a congenital heart defect. Here the CDR3 DNA reads TGTGCCAGCAGCATCGGGACAGGAGATATGAACACTGAAGCTTTCTTT. Translating gives CASSIGTGDMNTEAFF.